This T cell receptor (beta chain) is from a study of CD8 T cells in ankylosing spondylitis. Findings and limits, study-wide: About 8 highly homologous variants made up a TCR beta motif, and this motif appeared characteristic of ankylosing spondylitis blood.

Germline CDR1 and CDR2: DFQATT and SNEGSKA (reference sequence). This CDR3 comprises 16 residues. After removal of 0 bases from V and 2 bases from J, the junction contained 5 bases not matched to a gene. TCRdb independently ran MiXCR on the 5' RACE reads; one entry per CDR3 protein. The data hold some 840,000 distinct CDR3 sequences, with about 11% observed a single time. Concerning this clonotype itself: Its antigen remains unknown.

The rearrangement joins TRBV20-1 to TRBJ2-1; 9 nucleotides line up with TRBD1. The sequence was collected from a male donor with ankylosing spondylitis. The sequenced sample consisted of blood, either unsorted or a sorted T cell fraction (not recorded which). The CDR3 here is CSARDQRQGAYNEQFF. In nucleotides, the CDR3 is TGCAGTGCTAGAGATCAACGACAGGGGGCCTACAATGAGCAGTTCTTC.